Below, 29 T cell receptor beta chains from the same sample are listed, as sequenced in a study of blood T cells in healthy people across ages (dated by TCRdb to 2013 to 2016). Preparation of the library involved 5' RACE. Instrument used: Illumina HiSeq 2500. A second PCR of about 6 to 11 cycles was performed with a sample-barcoded 5' primer and a J-beta primer mix. TCRdb reanalyzed the raw reads on its own, using fastp at Q25 for trimming and MiXCR for clone calling, and kept in-frame beta chains. Each record represents a unique CDR3 protein, reported with the most common genes and DNA among its rows. A total of hundreds of thousands of distinct CDR3 sequences appear in this sample, 45% to 50% of them only once. The top ten constitute about 32% of the sample. What was sequenced was blood. Every receptor here comes from a woman in her sixties or seventies in good health.

The chain's CDR3 is CAISEKEYGYTF. CDR3 DNA: TGTGCCATCAGTGAGAAGGAGTATGGCTACACCTTC. The rearrangement uses TRBV10-3 and TRBJ1-2, with D hard to call. This CDR3 comprises 12 residues. CDR1 is ENHRY and CDR2 is SYGVKD in the germline V gene. V lost 2 bases, J lost 5 bases, and 6 bases lay in between.

This clonotype was detected a few times. This chain connects TRBV15 to TRBJ2-7; D not resolved. V lost 7 bases and J lost 3, with 19 bases in between. This CDR3 contains 15 residues. Germline lookup yields CDR1 LNHNV and CDR2 YYDKDF (reference sequence). Here the CDR3 reads CATTPADLGGYEQYF. The CDR3 DNA is TGTGCCACCACCCCGGCGGATTTGGGCGGCTACGAGCAGTACTTC.

The genes are TRBV5-1 and TRBJ2-3; TRBD2 matches 7 bases. Germline-derived CDR1 and CDR2 are SGHRS and YFSETQ. The CDR3 loop spans 15 amino acids. Unmatched junction bases numbered 11, after V lost 4 bases and J lost 6 bases. As DNA, the CDR3 is TGCGCCAGCAGCCGGAGCGGGAATGGGGCGGATACGCAGTATTTT. It specifies CASSRSGNGADTQYF. Variable domain in full (rest from reference TRBV5-1 and TRBJ2-3): KAGVTQTPRYLIKTRGQQVTLSCSPISGHRSVSWYQQTPGQGLQFLFEYFSETQRNKGNFPGRFSGRQFSNSRSEMNVSTLELGDSALYLCASSRSGNGADTQYFGPGTRLTVL.

The CDR3 bases are TGTGCCAGCAGTTACGAGGGCACTGAAGCTTTCTTT. Its protein product is CASSYEGTEAFF. This chain links TRBV6-5 with TRBJ1-1; D not certain. Germline V gene lookup returns CDR1 MNHEY and CDR2 SVGAGI. V was clipped by 2 bases and J by 4 bases, with 5 bases between them. The CDR3 length is 12 residues.

This clonotype has a single count. The rearrangement joins TRBV6-2 or TRBV6-3 to TRBJ2-7; no definite D call. Germline V gene sequence: CDR1 MNHEY, CDR2 SVGEGT. The ends were cut back, 0 bases at V and 7 bases at J, with 13 bases in the middle. The CDR3 covers 14 residues. The DNA for the CDR3 is TGTGCCAGCAGTTACTCGAGCCAGCGTAGGGAGCAGTACTTC. Encoded protein: CASSYSSQRREQYF.

This clonotype was detected once. The chain combines TRBV12-3 or TRBV12-4 with TRBJ2-7, with D unresolved. The V end lost 6 bases, the J end lost 4 bases, and 13 bases lay between the germline ends. The CDR3 consists of 13 residues. CDR3 loop: CASSQSWRYEQYF. The DNA of the CDR3 is TGTGCCAGCAGCCAGAGTTGGCGGTACGAGCAGTACTTC.

In this sample, this clonotype turned up a few times. Written as DNA, the CDR3 is TGCGCCAGCAGCCAAGATCGGGAAGGAGCCCAGTACTTC. It specifies CASSQDREGAQYF. The J gene is TRBJ2-5, the V gene TRBV4-3; TRBD2 might be the D (5 bases). Looked up from germline, CDR1 is LGHNA and CDR2 is YSLEER. The CDR3 covers 13 residues. V lost 0 bases and J 9 bases, leaving 11 bases between the germline ends.

The V call is TRBV12-5, the J call TRBJ2-1; the match to TRBD2 covers 9 bases. This CDR3 comprises 18 residues. The V gene's germline CDR1 is LGHNT and CDR2 FRNRAP. With V trimmed by 0 bases and J by 4 bases, 10 bases remained unmatched. This CDR3 is CASGLVLSGSRGYNEQFF. The CDR3 nucleotides read TGTGCTAGTGGTTTGGTACTTAGCGGGAGCCGGGGATACAATGAGCAGTTCTTC.

The chain couples TRBV7-9 to TRBJ1-6, with a tentative D call TRBD1 (6 bases). CDR3 size: 17 residues. CDR1 is SEHNR, CDR2 FQNEAQ, per germline (reference sequence). V was trimmed by 3 bases and J by 0 bases, leaving 12 bases between them. CDR3 sequence (DNA): TGTGCCAGCAGCTTGGGACACGGAGTCTCCTATAATTCACCCCTCCACTTT. Protein product: CASSLGHGVSYNSPLHF.

The V call is TRBV4-3, the J call TRBJ2-2; D remains ambiguous. The CDR3 length is 15 residues. V was cut by 0 bases and J by 7 bases, with 12 bases left in between. Germline V CDR1 and CDR2: LGHNA, YSLEER. CDR3: CASSQDRRPIGELFF. Here the CDR3 DNA reads TGCGCCAGCAGCCAAGACCGCCGACCTATCGGGGAGCTGTTTTTT.

The chain employs TRBV7-2 and TRBJ1-4; D ambiguous. The CDR3 covers 14 residues. Germline values: CDR1 SGHTA, CDR2 FQGNSA. With 8 bases removed from V and 0 bases from J, the gap between germline ends came to 10 bases. Here the CDR3 reads CASSRGATNEKLFF. The DNA for the CDR3 is TGTGCCAGCTCACGGGGAGCAACTAATGAAAAACTGTTTTTT. Filled out from reference TRBV7-2 and TRBJ1-4, the complete variable domain reads GAGVSQSPSNKVTEKGKDVELRCDPISGHTALYWYRQSLGQGLEFLIYFQGNSAPDKSGLPSDRFSAERTGGSVSTLTIQRTQQEDSAVYLCASSRGATNEKLFFGSGTQLSVL.

Many counts were recorded for this clonotype. This chain uses TRBV6-1 with TRBJ1-2; the D is unclear. The CDR3 is 13 residues long. The V gene's germline CDR1 is MNHNS and CDR2 SASEGT. V gave up 4 bases and J gave up 4 bases, with 10 bases separating them. CDR3 DNA sequence: TGTGCCAGCAGTGTGGCGGGAGGCTATGGCTACACCTTC. Amino acid sequence: CASSVAGGYGYTF.

J is TRBJ1-2 and V is TRBV6-6; maybe TRBD1 (6 bases). This CDR3 has 14 residues. The ends were cut back, 8 bases at V and 2 bases at J, with 15 bases in the middle. Germline V gives CDR1 MNHNY, CDR2 SVGAGI (reference sequence). DNA for the CDR3: TGTGCCAGCTGGACGGGACATCCAAACTATGGCTACACCTTC. Residues: CASWTGHPNYGYTF.

The rearrangement links TRBV28 to TRBJ2-6; 8 bases align to TRBD1. Trimming removed 6 bases from V and 2 bases from J; junction bases left unmatched: 21. The CDR3 is 21 amino acids. Per the germline V gene, CDR1 is MDHEN and CDR2 is SYDVKM. The CDR3 is CASSHFYMARDRPTGANVLTF. The CDR3, as DNA: TGTGCCAGCAGCCACTTTTATATGGCACGGGACAGGCCGACTGGGGCCAACGTCCTGACTTTC.

This clonotype occurred a few times. The rearrangement links TRBV7-2 to TRBJ2-1; 7 bases are a match to TRBD1. The germline V gene encodes CDR1 SGHTA and CDR2 FQGNSA. Unmatched junction bases numbered 5, after V lost 5 bases and J lost 7 bases. This CDR3 is 13 amino acids long. The CDR3 here is CASSEGQRNEQFF. The DNA of the CDR3 is TGTGCCAGCAGCGAGGGACAGAGGAATGAGCAGTTCTTC.

This clonotype was picked up a small number of times. The chain has TRBV14 and TRBJ2-7; D ambiguous. CDR3 length: 15 amino acids. Germline CDR1 reads SGHDN; CDR2 reads FVKESK. V lost 3 bases, J lost 3 bases, and 15 bases lay in between. As DNA, the CDR3 is TGTGCCAGCAGCCATTCGGGCCAAAGATTCTACGAGCAGTACTTC. This sequence encodes CASSHSGQRFYEQYF.

This rearrangement joins TRBV24-1 to TRBJ2-3, with D perhaps given as TRBD1 or TRBD2 (6 bases each). The CDR3 totals 17 residues. The ends were cut back, 4 bases at V and 8 bases at J, with 24 bases in the middle. Germline loops: CDR1 KGHDR, CDR2 SFDVKD. The CDR3 DNA reads TGTGCCACCAGTGACCCTGCCATGGGGGGCTCTCGTGGTACGCAGTATTTT. Encoded protein: CATSDPAMGGSRGTQYF.

This chain links TRBV20-1 with TRBJ2-1; TRBD1 might be the D (5 bases). The V end was cut by 3 bases, the J end by 10 bases, with 13 bases between. This CDR3 contains 12 residues. CDR1 and CDR2 (germline): DFQATT, SNEGSKA (reference sequence). The CDR3: CSARTDLNEQFF. As DNA, the CDR3 is TGCAGTGCTAGGACAGACCTAAACGAGCAGTTCTTC.

In its sample, this clonotype was seen many times. This chain links TRBV7-2 with TRBJ2-3; D perhaps matches TRBD2 (6 bases). In germline, CDR1 is SGHTA, CDR2 FQGNSA. The ends were cut back, 5 bases at V and 6 bases at J, with 15 bases in the middle. The CDR3 contains 14 residues. Here the CDR3 DNA reads TGTGCCAGCAGCATAGGAGGGGCGGTGGATACGCAGTATTTT. This encodes CASSIGGAVDTQYF.

There are many counts of this clonotype. V gene TRBV7-2 combines with J gene TRBJ2-3, with 7 bases that match TRBD1. The CDR3 extends over 14 amino acids. Germline V gene data show CDR1 as SGHTA and CDR2 as FQGNSA. The ends lost 11 bases at V and 3 bases at J; junction bases unmatched: 11. The CDR3 coding sequence is TGTGCCGGAAATTCCGGGACAGATACAGATACGCAGTATTTT. This codes for CAGNSGTDTDTQYF.

This clonotype has just a few counts. In nucleotides, the CDR3 is TGTGCCATCAGTGAATTGGGGGTTGGCGGGAGGACCGGCGAGCAGTACTTC. Its protein product is CAISELGVGGRTGEQYF. The chain carries TRBV10-3 and TRBJ2-7; 8 bases map to TRBD2. Trimming at V came to 3 bases and at J to 6 bases, leaving 16 bases not matched to a gene. The CDR3 is 17 residues long. The germline V gene encodes CDR1 ENHRY and CDR2 SYGVKD.

The chain links TRBV29-1 to TRBJ2-5; tentative D call: TRBD1 (6 bases). V was clipped by 6 bases and J by 4 bases, with 9 bases between them. CDR3 length equals 11 residues. The germline CDR1 and CDR2 sequences are SQVTM and ANQGSEA. As DNA, the CDR3 is TGCAGCGTCAACAGGGCAGAGACCCAGTACTTC. Amino acid sequence: CSVNRAETQYF.

This rearrangement joins TRBV20-1 to TRBJ1-2; D remains unclear. The CDR3 loop spans 13 amino acids. The germline V gene encodes CDR1 DFQATT and CDR2 SNEGSKA (reference sequence). V was trimmed by 0 bases and J by 3 bases, leaving 8 bases between them. The CDR3 region is CSARDQTDYGYTF. In nucleotides, the CDR3 is TGCAGTGCTAGAGATCAGACGGACTATGGCTACACCTTC.

This clonotype occurred a few times. This chain joins TRBV9 and TRBJ2-3; 7 nucleotides line up with TRBD1. CDR1 and CDR2 (germline): SGDLS, YYNGEE. This CDR3 region has 15 residues. V trimming: 4 bases; J trimming: 4 bases; junction bases outside the gene matches: 9. Written as DNA, the CDR3 is TGTGCCAGCAGCACCCGGACAGGAGTGGCAGATACGCAGTATTTT. This codes for CASSTRTGVADTQYF.

This clonotype has only a few counts. V and J are TRBV2 and TRBJ2-5; 8 bases map to TRBD1. Germline CDR1 is SNHLY and CDR2 is FYNNEI. Trimming cost V 7 bases and J 3 bases; bases outside gene matches: 1. The CDR3 totals 12 residues. Written as DNA, the CDR3 is TGTGCCAGCAAGACAGGGGAAGAGACCCAGTACTTC. Amino acid sequence: CASKTGEETQYF.

The chain links TRBV6-1 to TRBJ2-5, with a tentative D call TRBD1 (5 bases). V was cut by 2 bases and J by 2 bases, with 21 bases left in between. In germline, CDR1 is MNHNS, CDR2 SASEGT. The CDR3 is made up of 18 amino acids. CDR3 loop: CASSEMGGALARQETQYF. CDR3 bases: TGTGCCAGCAGTGAAATGGGTGGGGCGCTGGCGAGGCAAGAGACCCAGTACTTC.

The chain links TRBV7-9 to TRBJ1-2; D might be TRBD1 (5 bases). The V gene's germline CDR1 is SEHNR and CDR2 FQNEAQ (reference sequence). The germline V and J ends were trimmed by 3 bases and 5 bases, with 16 bases remaining between them. The CDR3 length is 15 residues. CDR3 nucleotide sequence: TGTGCCAGCAGCTTCGGGGCAGTTCTACCTTATGGCTACACCTTC. This gives the protein CASSFGAVLPYGYTF. The complete variable domain, with remaining parts taken from reference TRBV7-9 and TRBJ1-2, reads DTGVSQNPRHKITKRGQNVTFRCDPISEHNRLYWYRQTLGQGPEFLTYFQNEAQLEKSRLLSDRFSAERPKGSFSTLEIQRTEQGDSAMYLCASSFGAVLPYGYTFGSGTRLTVV.

The gene calls are TRBV24-1 and TRBJ2-1; D remains unclear. The CDR3 extends over 15 amino acids. Trimming pared 4 bases from V and 7 bases from J, leaving 16 bases between. CDR1 is KGHDR, CDR2 SFDVKD, per germline. CDR3 nucleotides: TGTGCCACCAGTGACCCCGGATACAGCCCGAATGAGCAGTTCTTC. Protein sequence: CATSDPGYSPNEQFF.

The chain uses TRBV20-1 and TRBJ2-3, with 16 bases identical to TRBD2. The junction had 8 bases not matched to a gene; V was cut back by 5 bases and J by 6 bases. Germline CDR1 and CDR2: DFQATT and SNEGSKA (reference sequence). There are 16 residues in the CDR3. CDR3 nucleotide sequence: TGCAGTGCTCCGGGACTAGCGGGAGGGCGAGGTGATACGCAGTATTTT. Residues: CSAPGLAGGRGDTQYF.